A selection of T cell receptor beta chains follows, all from one sample in a study of molecular identifiers for immune sequencing clone quantification. From the PCR reads, TCRdb called clonotypes with MiXCR, one entry per CDR3 protein. This sample has nearly 650,000 distinct CDR3 sequences, with 25% found just once. The sequencing input was naive CD8+ T cells from blood, with Jurkat cell RNA spiked in. All receptors derive from a human donor in good health. Some libraries in this study had Jurkat cell RNA spiked in. The CDR3 runs from the conserved cysteine through the conserved F or W. D genes are given only for firm matches. Size is omitted from some rows. Given values are once, few, many or a class for expanded clones.

v_gene	d_gene	j_gene	abundance	CDR3nt	CDR3aa
TRBV4-3	TRBD2	TRBJ2-7	.	TGCGCCAGCAGCCGAACGAGACTAGCGGCATACGAGCAGTACTTC	CASSRTRLAAYEQYF
TRBV28	TRBD1	TRBJ2-3	many	TGTGCCAGCAGTTGGACAGGGAGCACAGATACGCAGTATTTT	CASSWTGSTDTQYF
TRBV30	TRBD2	TRBJ2-1	.	TGTGCCTGGAGTGTGGAAGGCGGGAGCCCCTACAATGAGCAGTTCTTC	CAWSVEGGSPYNEQFF
TRBV7-9	TRBD1	TRBJ2-5	few	TGTGCCAGCAGCTCGAGCGACAGGGATTTCCAAGAGACCCAGTACTTC	CASSSSDRDFQETQYF
TRBV5-1	.	TRBJ1-3	many	TGCGCCAGCAGCTTCGAGAGCTCTGGAAACACCATATATTTT	CASSFESSGNTIYF
TRBV9	.	TRBJ2-7	many	TGTGCCAGCAGCCATACGCCCGGAGATCAAGAGAGTAACGAGCAGTACTTC	CASSHTPGDQESNEQYF
TRBV12-3/TRBV12-4	.	TRBJ1-1	.	TGTGCCAGCAGTCCCGGACAGGAAGCTTTCTTT	CASSPGQEAFF
TRBV20-1	.	TRBJ2-7	many	TGCAGTGCTAGGTCGTGGAACTCCTACGAGCAGTACTTC	CSARSWNSYEQYF
TRBV20-1	TRBD2	TRBJ2-1	.	TGCAGTGCTAGAGACCCTAGCGGGCCACACACCCCCTACGAGCAGTTCTTC	CSARDPSGPHTPYEQFF
TRBV6-5	TRBD2	TRBJ2-5	many	TGTGCCAGCAGTTACTCGGGCGGGAGCCGGGAGACCCAGTACTTC	CASSYSGGSRETQYF
TRBV27	.	TRBJ2-5	.	TGTGCCAGCAGTTTAGTTAGGGGGGCAGAGACCCAGTACTTC	CASSLVRGAETQYF
TRBV6-5	.	TRBJ2-1	.	TGTGCCAGCATTCCCGGGGGGCTGGGCAATGAGCAGTTCTTC	CASIPGGLGNEQFF
TRBV4-3	TRBD1	TRBJ1-5	many	TGCGCCAGCAGCCAAGATCGAAGGACAGGGGTGAATCAGCCCCAGCATTTT	CASSQDRRTGVNQPQHF
TRBV7-9	.	TRBJ2-7	many	TGTGCCAGCAGCTCGACGTTGGGGGAGCAGTACTTC	CASSSTLGEQYF
TRBV13	.	TRBJ2-7	few	TGTGCCAGCAGCTTAGGCGACGGGGGCGCCTACGAGCAGTACTTC	CASSLGDGGAYEQYF
TRBV4-1	TRBD2	TRBJ2-7	.	TGCGCCAGCAGCCAATCGACGGGGGGAACGCCCTACGAGCAGTACTTC	CASSQSTGGTPYEQYF
TRBV19	.	TRBJ2-1	few	TGTGCCAGTAGTATAGGAGGGGTCTCCTACAATGAGCAGTTCTTC	CASSIGGVSYNEQFF
TRBV28	.	TRBJ2-7	many	TGTGCCAGCAGTTCCGTGGACAGTAACTACGAGCAGTACTTC	CASSSVDSNYEQYF
TRBV9	TRBD1	TRBJ1-6	many	TGTGCCAGCAGCGTGGGGGGACAGGACAATTCACCCCTCCACTTT	CASSVGGQDNSPLHF
TRBV7-9	.	TRBJ2-1	few	TGTGCCAGCAGCTTAGTCGCTAATGAGCAGTTCTTC	CASSLVANEQFF
TRBV20-1	.	TRBJ1-1	many	TGCAGTGCGGAACTACAGGGTTTGAACACTGAAGCTTTCTTT	CSAELQGLNTEAFF
TRBV6-2/TRBV6-3	.	TRBJ2-7	.	TGTGCCGGCAGTCGAGGACTTTCCTACGAGCAGTACTTC	CAGSRGLSYEQYF
TRBV20-1	TRBD2	TRBJ2-1	.	TGCAGTGCTATAGCGGGGGACGGGAATGAGCAGTTCTTC	CSAIAGDGNEQFF
TRBV12-3/TRBV12-4	TRBD2	TRBJ2-1	.	TGTGCCAGCAGTTCTTCAGGACTAGCGGGGGGTTTTGAGCAGTTCTTC	CASSSSGLAGGFEQFF
TRBV20-1	.	TRBJ1-1	many	TGCAGTGCTAGGGACACCCTGAACACTGAAGCTTTCTTT	CSARDTLNTEAFF
TRBV13	.	TRBJ2-4	.	TGTGCCAGCAGCTTAGGCCGTGGTGAGAACATTCAGTACTTC	CASSLGRGENIQYF
TRBV4-3	.	TRBJ1-3	many	TGCGCCAGCAGCCTCGACAGGAGAATCTCTGGAAACACCATATATTTT	CASSLDRRISGNTIYF
TRBV29-1	.	TRBJ1-1	many	TGCAGCGTTGACTCCGGGCTGAACACTGAAGCTTTCTTT	CSVDSGLNTEAFF
TRBV28	.	TRBJ1-2	.	TGTGCCAGCAGTAGCCGGGCCCTGAGGAACTATGGCTACACCTTC	CASSSRALRNYGYTF
TRBV20-1	TRBD2	TRBJ2-1	few	TGCAGTGCGGAGGCCGGGACTAGGGCCTACAATGAGCAGTTCTTC	CSAEAGTRAYNEQFF
TRBV5-5	.	TRBJ1-5	many	TGTGCCAGCAGCTTGGAGATGGGGGGCGGCAATCAGCCCCAGCATTTT	CASSLEMGGGNQPQHF
TRBV2	.	TRBJ2-5	.	TGTGCCAGCAGTGAAGCGGTTTATGAAGAGACCCAGTACTTC	CASSEAVYEETQYF